This TCR beta chain was recorded in a study of control samples from healthy donors and cancer patients. Repertoires were generated with immunoSEQ multiplex PCR, while TCRdb's copy carries only in-frame clones and drops some. Of 60,000 to 80,000 clones in the sample, roughly 90% were seen once. This clone has more than one count but fewer than ten. V gave up 5 bases and J gave up 3 bases, with 17 bases separating them. The CDR3 is 16 residues long. Per the germline V gene, CDR1 is LNHDA and CDR2 is SQIVND (reference sequence). The sample was blood. The chain joins TRBV19 to TRBJ2-1, with D unresolved. This TCR was sampled from a woman aged 45-65 years in good health. The CDR3 sequence: CASSPLGPGHYNEQFF. The CDR3, as DNA: TGTGCCAGTAGTCCCCTCGGTCCCGGGCACTACAATGAGCAGTTCTTC.